Below are 5 T cell receptor beta chains sequenced from a single sample in a study of early T cells in non-severe SARS-CoV-2 infection. TCRdb passed the 5' RACE reads through MiXCR, listing each CDR3 protein once. This sample carries 85,000 to 90,000 distinct CDR3 sequences, approximately 15% of them seen once, and the ten largest clones take 6.1%. The sequencing sample was made of whole blood. The receptors were sampled from an adult who was a healthcare worker with PCR-confirmed SARS-CoV-2 infection or an uninfected control (not recorded which).

This clonotype was counted between two and nine times. The rearrangement links TRBV5-1 to TRBJ2-1, with TRBD2 matching 7 bases. The length of the CDR3 is 13 residues. V dropped 6 bases and J dropped 8; count of bases not matched to a gene: 8. Germline V gives CDR1 SGHRS, CDR2 YFSETQ. CDR3 bases: TGCGCCAGCAAAGGACTAGAGATCGATGAGCAGTTCTTC. Amino acids: CASKGLEIDEQFF.

This clonotype was counted only a few times. The genes are TRBV25-1 and TRBJ1-2, with 9 bases aligning to TRBD1. The CDR3 is made up of 13 amino acids. The germline CDR1 and CDR2 sequences are MGHDK and SYGVNS. The trim removed 1 base at V and 6 bases at J, leaving 0 bases unmatched. The DNA of the CDR3 is TGTGCCAGCAGTGAATGGACAGGGGATGGCTACACCTTC. As protein: CASSEWTGDGYTF.

The chain is built from TRBV29-1 and TRBJ2-4; D is uncertain. In germline, CDR1 is SQVTM, CDR2 ANQGSEA. The ends were cut back, 6 bases at V and 0 bases at J, with 12 bases in the middle. The CDR3 has 14 amino acids. The CDR3 sequence is CSVVGRLAKNIQYF. The CDR3 DNA is TGCAGCGTAGTAGGACGGCTAGCCAAAAACATTCAGTACTTC.

The rearrangement joins TRBV4-2 to TRBJ1-2, with TRBD1 as a possible D gene (6 bases). Trimming cost V 7 bases and J 8 bases, with 20 bases left between them. CDR1 and CDR2 (germline): LGHNA, YNFKEQ. The CDR3 has 14 residues. CDR3 coding DNA: TGTGCCAGCACCACCCCTACAGGGCCCGGGGGCTACACCTTC. Its protein product is CASTTPTGPGGYTF.

This clonotype was seen a handful of times. CDR3 residues: CASSFQGQETQYF. The CDR3 nucleotides are TGCGCCAGCAGTTTTCAGGGTCAAGAGACCCAGTACTTC. The rearrangement joins TRBV5-1 to TRBJ2-5; D might be TRBD1 (5 bases). The CDR3 covers 13 residues. Per the germline V gene, CDR1 is SGHRS and CDR2 is YFSETQ. V was clipped by 5 bases and J by 2 bases, with 10 bases between them.